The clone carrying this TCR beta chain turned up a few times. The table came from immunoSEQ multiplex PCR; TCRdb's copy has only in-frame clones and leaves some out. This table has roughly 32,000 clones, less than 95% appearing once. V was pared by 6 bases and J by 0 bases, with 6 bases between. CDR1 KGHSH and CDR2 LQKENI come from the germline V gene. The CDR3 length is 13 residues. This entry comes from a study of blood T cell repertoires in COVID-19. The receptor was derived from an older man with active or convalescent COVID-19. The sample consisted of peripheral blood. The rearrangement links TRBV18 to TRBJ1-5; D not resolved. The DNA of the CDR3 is TGTGCCAGCTCGTCCAGTAGCAATCAGCCCCAGCATTTT. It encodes CASSSSSNQPQHF.